Included here is one T cell receptor (beta chain) sequence, with context. One end of the junction fails to match germline, which may point to a read error. The CDR3 consists of 17 residues. The germline CDR1 and CDR2 sequences are SGHAT and FQNNGV. The authors made TCR beta cDNA from 400 to 600 ng total RNA with a constant-region primer. Three nested multiplex PCR rounds, a slightly modified ARM-PCR, produced the libraries for TCR beta. Primers for the first two PCR rounds were TRBV1-TRBV30 forward primers and a C-beta reverse primer (around 10 cycles per round). Each CDR3 protein gets one entry after TCRdb re-called the multiplex PCR reads with MiXCR. The sample contains approximately 73,000 distinct CDR3 sequences, 70% to 75% of which appear only once. From unsorted bulk tissue weighing about 20-31 mg, DNA and RNA were co-extracted. This sample was taken from a study of tumor-infiltrating lymphocytes in primary liver carcinoma. Study overall: The patients comprised men and women between the ages of 30 and 69 years.

The V call is TRBV11-2, the J call TRBJ1-1, with D maybe TRBD1 (5 bases). The clonotype comes from an older woman with primary liver carcinoma and hepatitis B virus infection. The sequenced sample consisted of liver tumor tissue from sampling region 4. The subset denotes: tumor region T4, right-lateral pole. The CDR3 DNA follows: TGTGTCAGTAGCTCCCGACCGACGCGAGGGGCGAACACTGAAACTTTCTTT. This codes for CVSSSRPTRGANTETFF.